This record looks at one T cell receptor beta chain sequence and its context. The target of this receptor is not known. The sample holds no much larger clone one base away, and base qualities are not on file. This entry belongs to a study of T-cell memory formation after mild COVID-19 (dated by TCRdb to the early 2020s). For the wider study: TCR sequence clusters from the two donors were largely donor specific. The cohort was made up of two young adult volunteers, one female and one male, who were previously healthy. In a couple of donors, T-cell clones that expanded and contracted after mild COVID-19 were tracked by sequencing TCRalpha and TCRbeta repertoires over time. General study outcomes and caveats: Contracting CD4+ clones turned up mainly in the CM and EM memory subsets, whereas EMRA was where CD8+ clones were enriched. Some responding clones were detected in pre-infection memory, suggesting pre-existing cross-reactive memory T cells joined the SARS-CoV-2 response. Clones contracting from day 15 to 85 had balanced CD4/CD8 phenotypes, while a second wave expanding from day 15 to 37 was biased towards CD4+. The second-wave clones that peaked on day 37 were not confirmed to be SARS-CoV-2 specific. The study covered only a couple of mild cases, and larger cohorts including severe cases with pre-infection samples were considered necessary.

The instrument given in TCRdb is Illumina NovaSeq 6000. cDNA libraries for TCRalpha and TCRbeta were prepared by 5'RACE using constant-segment primers, with sample barcodes and unique molecular identifiers added. RNA was extracted from every sample with Trizol reagent. Amplification of the libraries took two PCR steps, and the second step added a second sample barcode plus Illumina TruSeq adapters. Sequencing of the libraries was done on an Illumina NovaSeq, producing 2 x 150 bp paired-end reads. The study's processing was this. The reads were demultiplexed and collapsed into UMI-guided consensus sequences using migec v1.2.7. Using mixcr v2.1.11, the UMI consensuses were aligned to TRA and TRB V and J templates and assembled into clonotypes. Expanded or contracted clonotypes were those called significant by both edgeR and NoisET, with noise models trained on biological replicates. For edgeR calls, the cutoffs were a false discovery rate-adjusted p below 0.01 and a log2 fold-change threshold of 1. PCA with hierarchical clustering of max-normalized trajectories of the 1000 most abundant clonotypes was used as exploratory dynamics analysis. Separately sequenced CD4+ and CD8+ repertoires were used to assign a CD4 or CD8 phenotype to each responding clone. The public reads were quality trimmed at Q25 with fastp and then assembled into clones with MiXCR by TCRdb, keeping productive beta chains. When rows share a CDR3 protein, they turn into one entry using the most common DNA and genes. Here the V and J calls rest on TCRdb's processing, not on the authors' analysis. Here the sample has about 360,000 distinct CDR3 sequences; roughly an eighth occur a single time. The ten largest clonotypes hold around a fifth of the sample.

PBMCs were isolated by Ficoll-Paque density gradient centrifugation. The sequence was collected from a man between 18 and 35 years old who had mild COVID-19 (a few samples of this study predate the infection). The sample titles of this study are shuffled in the database, so cell type and time point are left out; the donor was told from shared clones. Input material: PBMCs or a T cell subset sorted from them (not recorded which).

The CDR3 protein is CASSLSLRGTPAGELFF. In nucleotides, the sequence is TGTGCCAGCAGCTTATCTCTGCGGGGGACGCCAGCCGGGGAGCTGTTTTTT. This chain joins TRBV7-9 to TRBJ2-2; 7 bases in the junction line up with TRBD2. From the cysteine up to the phenylalanine, the CDR3 has a length of 17 residues. Only CDR3 DNA remains: 51 bases, in frame from the first base. V trim: 2 bases; J trim: 6 bases; unmatched bases: 12. Reading the germline V gene (reference sequence) gives CDR1 SEHNR and CDR2 FQNEAQ.